This T cell receptor beta chain emerged from a study of blood T cells in healthy people across ages. Study-wide points: Investigators viewed diversity estimates from one million T cells as underestimates, the study reported.

The use of a sample-barcoded 5' primer and a J-beta primer mix characterized a second PCR of about 7 to 12 cycles. One entry per CDR3 protein results from TCRdb running MiXCR on the 5' RACE reads. Found here are more than 700,000 distinct CDR3 sequences, about 47% of them singletons; the top ten hold over 15%. The CDR3 is made up of 14 amino acids. CDR1 SGDLS and CDR2 YYNGEE come from the germline V gene. Trimming at V came to 4 bases and at J to 7 bases, leaving 6 bases not matched to a gene. This clonotype was found many times. Its antigen remains unknown. The chain employs TRBV9 and TRBJ2-4; 9 bases fit TRBD1. The origin of this receptor is an elderly man in good health. The material sequenced was blood. The CDR3 spells CASSPGQGWNIQYF. The CDR3 nucleotides are TGTGCCAGCAGCCCGGGACAGGGTTGGAACATTCAGTACTTC. Full variable domain (outside the CDR3, taken from reference TRBV9 and TRBJ2-4): DSGVTQTPKHLITATGQRVTLRCSPRSGDLSVYWYQQSLDQGLQFLIQYYNGEERAKGNILERFSAQQFPDLHSELNLSSLELGDSALYFCASSPGQGWNIQYFGAGTRLSVL.